This entry is about one T cell receptor (beta chain). This clonotype was seen a handful of times. There is no known antigen for this receptor. No base quality information exists; no much larger clone differs at one position. Receptors were amplified or captured by PCR. The sample was run on an Illumina HiSeq 2500. Unique molecular identifiers were incorporated into TCR beta cDNA libraries to reduce PCR and sequencing biases. Roughly 500,000 cDNA molecules were obtained for every 1 to 10 million input T cells, so each molecule roughly corresponded to one T cell. The patient libraries were prepared and sequenced using the same protocol as the earlier healthy control dataset. Within a given batch, samples were prepared together, multiplexed and sequenced on the same HiSeq lane. As for the original processing: Raw barcoded reads were processed with MIGEC, and single-read molecular identifier groups were discarded before consensus assembly and CDR3 extraction. VDJtools was used for post-analysis of the clonotype tables, with diversity normalized by down-sampling every dataset to the smallest sample size. Repertoire overlap clustering matched CDR3 amino acid but not nucleotide sequences to correct batch-related cross-sample contamination. Through fastp at Q25 and MiXCR, TCRdb rebuilt clones from the public reads, retaining in-frame beta chains. Merged by CDR3 protein, the rows form single entries marked with the most common genes and DNA. The V and J calls follow TCRdb's processing rather than the paper's. For this sample there are more than 450,000 distinct CDR3 sequences; about a third appear just once. The ten largest make up roughly 6% of the sample.

Unmatched junction bases come to 5, with V trimmed by 2 bases and J by 4 bases. Inclusive of the bounding cysteine and phenylalanine, the CDR3 is 15 residues long. The entry retains the CDR3 DNA only, 45 bases that are in frame from base 1. Looking up the germline V gene yields CDR1 SGHRS and CDR2 YFSETQ. TCR beta repertoires were profiled from peripheral blood of roughly twelve young patients with multiple sclerosis to demonstrate the VDJtools post-analysis software. The multiple sclerosis patients were children and adolescents ranging in age from roughly 6 to 16 years. This sample was taken from a study of post-analysis software for immune sequencing data (dated by TCRdb to between 2014 and 2016). Regarding the complete study: Recorded disease courses included relapsing-remitting, secondary progressive and progressive-relapsing multiple sclerosis, with some patients lacking subtype annotation. The multiple sclerosis patient repertoires were compared with about a dozen previously published healthy control repertoires from donors aged about 6 to 26 years. A subset of samples was prepared in parallel using single-end sample barcoding, then pooled and co-amplified after Illumina adapter ligation.

The full study reports these points: The control group was slightly older than the multiple sclerosis patient group. When samples were clustered directly using the F measure, samples prepared in the same batch co-clustered strongly, which prompted a batch-effect correction. Compared with controls, multiple sclerosis patients had significantly lower normalized Chao1 diversity, a finding suggesting substantial peripheral T-cell clonal expansion. Patients showed significantly higher frequencies than controls for five TRBV segments, among them TRBV5-6, TRBV5-1 and TRBV20-1.

This receptor chain uses TRBV5-1 and TRBJ2-3; 9 nucleotides in the junction match TRBD2. This clonotype was obtained from a girl aged 2-17 years with multiple sclerosis. Sequenced: blood. For the CDR3, the sequence is CASSFSGGGADTQYF. The sequence in DNA is TGCGCCAGCAGCTTTAGCGGGGGAGGCGCAGATACGCAGTATTTT.